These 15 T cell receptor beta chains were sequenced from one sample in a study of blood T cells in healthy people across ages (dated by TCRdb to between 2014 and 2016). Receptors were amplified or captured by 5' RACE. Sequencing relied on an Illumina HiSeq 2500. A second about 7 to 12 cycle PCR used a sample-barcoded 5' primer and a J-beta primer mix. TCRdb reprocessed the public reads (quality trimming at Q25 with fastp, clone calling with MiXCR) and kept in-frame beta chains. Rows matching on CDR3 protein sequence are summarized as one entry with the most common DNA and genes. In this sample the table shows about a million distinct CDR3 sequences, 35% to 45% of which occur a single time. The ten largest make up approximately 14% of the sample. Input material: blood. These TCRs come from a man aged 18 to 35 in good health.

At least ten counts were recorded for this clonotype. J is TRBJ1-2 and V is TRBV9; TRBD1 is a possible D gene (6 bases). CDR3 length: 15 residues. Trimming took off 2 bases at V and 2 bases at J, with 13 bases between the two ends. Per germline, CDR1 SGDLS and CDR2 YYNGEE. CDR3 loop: CASSVGQGPNYGYTF. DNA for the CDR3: TGTGCCAGCAGCGTGGGTCAGGGGCCGAACTATGGCTACACCTTC.

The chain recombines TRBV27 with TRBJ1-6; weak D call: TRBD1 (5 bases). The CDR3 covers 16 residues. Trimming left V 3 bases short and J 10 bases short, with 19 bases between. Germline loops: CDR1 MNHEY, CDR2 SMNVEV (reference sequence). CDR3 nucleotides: TGTGCCAGCAGTTTTTCAGGTGAAGGGTCAGGGTCACCCCTCCACTTT. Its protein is CASSFSGEGSGSPLHF.

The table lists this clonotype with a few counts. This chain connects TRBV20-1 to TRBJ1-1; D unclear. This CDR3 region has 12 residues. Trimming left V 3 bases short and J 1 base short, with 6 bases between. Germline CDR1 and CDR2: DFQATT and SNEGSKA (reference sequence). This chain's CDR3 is CSASGRNTEAFF. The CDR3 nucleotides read TGCAGTGCTAGCGGTAGGAACACTGAAGCTTTCTTT.

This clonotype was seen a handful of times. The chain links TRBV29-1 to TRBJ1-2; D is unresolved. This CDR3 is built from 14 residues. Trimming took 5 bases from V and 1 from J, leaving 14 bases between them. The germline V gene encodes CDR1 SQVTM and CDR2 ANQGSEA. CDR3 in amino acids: CSVSAARRNYGYTF. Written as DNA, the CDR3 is TGCAGCGTTTCCGCGGCCAGGCGTAACTATGGCTACACCTTC.

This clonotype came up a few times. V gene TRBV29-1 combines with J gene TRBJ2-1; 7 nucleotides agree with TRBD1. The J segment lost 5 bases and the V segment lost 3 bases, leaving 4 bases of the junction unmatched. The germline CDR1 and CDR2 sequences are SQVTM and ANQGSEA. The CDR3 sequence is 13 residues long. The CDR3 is CSVEDRTNNEQFF. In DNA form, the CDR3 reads TGCAGCGTTGAGGACAGGACCAACAATGAGCAGTTCTTC.

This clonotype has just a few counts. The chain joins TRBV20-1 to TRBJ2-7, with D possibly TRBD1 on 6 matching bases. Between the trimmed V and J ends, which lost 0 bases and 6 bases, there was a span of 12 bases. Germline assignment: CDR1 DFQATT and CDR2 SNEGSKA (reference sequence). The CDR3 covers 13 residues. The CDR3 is CSAREGRTAEQYF. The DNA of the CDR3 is TGCAGTGCTAGAGAGGGCCGGACAGCCGAGCAGTACTTC.

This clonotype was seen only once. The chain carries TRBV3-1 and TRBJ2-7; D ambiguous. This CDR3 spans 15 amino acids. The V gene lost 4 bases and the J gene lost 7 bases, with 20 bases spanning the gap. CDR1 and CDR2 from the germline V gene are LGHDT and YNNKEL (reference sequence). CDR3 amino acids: CASSLIQDNYNEQYF. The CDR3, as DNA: TGTGCCAGCAGCCTTATCCAAGACAACTACAATGAGCAGTACTTC.

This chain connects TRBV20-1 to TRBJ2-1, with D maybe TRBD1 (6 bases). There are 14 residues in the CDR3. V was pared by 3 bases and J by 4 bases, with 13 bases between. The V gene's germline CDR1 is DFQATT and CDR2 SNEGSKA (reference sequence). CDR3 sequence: CSASRDNQYNEQFF. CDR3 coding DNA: TGCAGTGCTAGCCGGGACAACCAATACAATGAGCAGTTCTTC.

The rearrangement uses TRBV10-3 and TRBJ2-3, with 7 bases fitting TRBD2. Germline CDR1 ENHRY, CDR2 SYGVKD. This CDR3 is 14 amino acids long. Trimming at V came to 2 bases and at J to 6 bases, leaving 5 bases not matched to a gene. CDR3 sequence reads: CAISEGGGTDTQYF. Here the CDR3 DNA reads TGTGCCATCAGTGAGGGGGGGGGAACGGATACGCAGTATTTT.

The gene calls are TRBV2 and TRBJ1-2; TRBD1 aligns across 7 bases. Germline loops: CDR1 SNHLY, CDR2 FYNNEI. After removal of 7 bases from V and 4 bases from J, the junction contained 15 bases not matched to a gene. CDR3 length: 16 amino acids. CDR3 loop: CASIPDSRDRPYGYTF. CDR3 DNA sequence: TGTGCCAGCATTCCCGACAGCCGGGACAGACCCTATGGCTACACCTTC.

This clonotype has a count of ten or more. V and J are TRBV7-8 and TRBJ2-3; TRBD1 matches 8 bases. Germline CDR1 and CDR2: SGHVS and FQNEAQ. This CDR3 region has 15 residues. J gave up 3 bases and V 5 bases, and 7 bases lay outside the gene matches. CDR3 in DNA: TGTGCCAGCAGCCTTACAGGGGGGTGGACAGATACGCAGTATTTT. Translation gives CASSLTGGWTDTQYF.

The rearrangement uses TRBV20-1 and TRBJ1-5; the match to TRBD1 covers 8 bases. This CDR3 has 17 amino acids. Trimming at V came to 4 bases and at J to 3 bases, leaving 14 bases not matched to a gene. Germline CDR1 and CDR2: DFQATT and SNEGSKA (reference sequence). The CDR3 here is CSATGGEAAINNQPQHF. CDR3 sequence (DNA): TGCAGTGCTACAGGGGGCGAGGCGGCTATAAACAATCAGCCCCAGCATTTT.

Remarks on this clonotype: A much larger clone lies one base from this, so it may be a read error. The CDR3 is CASSVAGQVYNEQFF. CDR3 bases: TGTGCCAGCAGCGTAGCGGGACAGGTCTACAATGAGCAGTTCTTC. The chain couples TRBV9 to TRBJ2-1; 8 bases agree with TRBD1. V trimming: 0 bases; J trimming: 3 bases; junction bases outside the gene matches: 2. This CDR3 is 15 amino acids long. CDR1 SGDLS and CDR2 YYNGEE come from the germline V gene.

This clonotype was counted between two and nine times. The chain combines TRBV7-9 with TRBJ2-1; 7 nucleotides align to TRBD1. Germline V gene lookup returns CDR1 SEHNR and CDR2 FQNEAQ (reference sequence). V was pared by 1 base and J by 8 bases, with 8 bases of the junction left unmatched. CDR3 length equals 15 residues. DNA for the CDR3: TGTGCCAGCAGCTTAGGACAGGGCTATCTACATGAGCAGTTCTTC. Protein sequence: CASSLGQGYLHEQFF. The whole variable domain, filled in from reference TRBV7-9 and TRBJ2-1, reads DTGVSQNPRHKITKRGQNVTFRCDPISEHNRLYWYRQTLGQGPEFLTYFQNEAQLEKSRLLSDRFSAERPKGSFSTLEIQRTEQGDSAMYLCASSLGQGYLHEQFFGPGTRLTVL.

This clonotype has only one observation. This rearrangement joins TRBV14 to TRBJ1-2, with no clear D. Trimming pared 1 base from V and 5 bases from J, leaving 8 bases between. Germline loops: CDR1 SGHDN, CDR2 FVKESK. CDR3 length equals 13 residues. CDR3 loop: CASSQGMRYGYTF. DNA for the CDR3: TGTGCCAGCAGCCAAGGAATGCGATATGGCTACACCTTC.